The 21 T cell receptor beta chains below come from one sample, sequenced in a study of T cells in Graves' hyperthyroidism and ophthalmopathy. The source material, RNA transcripts, was used to amplify TCR beta CDR3 regions. The HTBI primer set drove a first-round RT-PCR of the TCR CDR3. TCRdb independently ran MiXCR on the multiplex PCR reads; one entry per CDR3 protein. The data show under 300,000 distinct CDR3 sequences, 13% seen once. Specimen: blood. The receptors stem from a woman younger than 45 with Graves' hyperthyroidism that later progressed to Graves' ophthalmopathy.

This clonotype was counted many times. J is TRBJ1-4 and V is TRBV9; D perhaps matches TRBD1 (6 bases). CDR3 size: 17 residues. V gave up 3 bases and J gave up 5 bases, with 20 bases separating them. CDR1 and CDR2 from the germline V gene are SGDLS and YYNGEE. The CDR3 loop is CASSAEQGAGLNEKLFF. As DNA, the CDR3 is TGTGCCAGCAGCGCTGAACAGGGAGCGGGACTAAATGAAAAACTGTTTTTT.

The genes are TRBV11-2 and TRBJ2-7; 16 bases are a match to TRBD2. Germline V gene data show CDR1 as SGHAT and CDR2 as FQNNGV. The ends lost 4 bases at V and 4 bases at J; junction bases unmatched: 4. The CDR3 is 16 residues long. As DNA, the CDR3 is TGTGCCAGCAGCTCCGGGACTAGCGGGAGGGCTTACGAGCAGTACTTC. It is translated as CASSSGTSGRAYEQYF.

This clonotype was counted at least ten times. This chain uses TRBV7-2 with TRBJ2-3; 10 positions match TRBD2. Germline V lookup: CDR1 SGHTA, CDR2 FQGNSA. Trimming took 5 bases from V and 4 from J; bases not matched to a gene: 9. The CDR3 spans 16 residues. The DNA for the CDR3 is TGTGCCAGCAGCCAAGTAGCGGGAGGCTCGCCAGATACGCAGTATTTT. It encodes CASSQVAGGSPDTQYF.

This clonotype was counted ten times or more. The gene calls are TRBV20-1 and TRBJ2-2; 12 bases line up with TRBD2. Trimming at V came to 0 bases and at J to 9 bases, leaving 11 bases not matched to a gene. The CDR3 length is 17 residues. Looked up from germline, CDR1 is DFQATT and CDR2 is SNEGSKA (reference sequence). CDR3 residues: CSARDQAASGRARELFF. The CDR3 bases are TGCAGTGCTAGAGATCAAGCGGCTAGCGGGAGGGCCCGGGAGCTGTTTTTT.

Turning to this clonotype: One end of the junction varies from germline; a read error may be responsible. V usage is TRBV28 and J usage is TRBJ1-3, with 9 nucleotides matching TRBD1. The CDR3 consists of 15 residues. Germline CDR1 MDHEN, CDR2 SYDVKM. The CDR3: CACSFPGQGWDTIYF. CDR3 DNA sequence: TGTGCCTGCAGTTTCCCGGGACAGGGATGGGACACCATATATTTT.

The chain uses TRBV6-1 and TRBJ2-7, with D tentatively TRBD1 (6 bases). CDR1 is MNHNS, CDR2 SASEGT, per germline. V lost 8 bases and J 3 bases, leaving 11 bases between the germline ends. CDR3 length: 12 amino acids. Written as DNA, the CDR3 is TGTGCCAGCGGACAGACTATCTACGAGCAGTACTTC. It specifies CASGQTIYEQYF.

This clonotype was seen repeatedly, ten times or more. This sequence joins TRBV11-3 and TRBJ2-1; 13 positions match TRBD2. Germline trimming cut 8 bases from V and 8 bases from J; bases unmatched to any gene: 12. The CDR3 consists of 16 residues. Germline V gives CDR1 SGHNT, CDR2 YENEEA. DNA for the CDR3: TGTGCCAGCTCGGGACTAGCGGGGTTACAATCCCATGAGCAGTTCTTC. This translates into CASSGLAGLQSHEQFF.

This clonotype was seen more than once but under ten times. This chain uses TRBV7-9 with TRBJ1-2, with 7 bases aligning to TRBD1. In germline, CDR1 is SEHNR, CDR2 FQNEAQ (reference sequence). CDR3 length: 14 amino acids. V lost 1 base, J lost 3 bases, and 2 bases stayed unmatched. The CDR3 sequence is CASSLDTGDYGYTF. The CDR3 DNA sequence: TGTGCCAGCAGCTTAGATACAGGGGACTATGGCTACACCTTC.

The chain is built from TRBV19 and TRBJ2-3; D call uncertain. There are 15 residues in the CDR3. The ends were cut back, 9 bases at V and 2 bases at J, with 18 bases in the middle. Germline assignment: CDR1 LNHDA and CDR2 SQIVND (reference sequence). CDR3 in DNA: TGTGCCAGGGTCCCCCTAGGTTGGGACACAGATACGCAGTATTTT. This gives the protein CARVPLGWDTDTQYF. Complete variable domain (other parts from reference TRBV19 and TRBJ2-3): DGGITQSPKYLFRKEGQNVTLSCEQNLNHDAMYWYRQDPGQGLRLIYYSQIVNDFQKGDIAEGYSVSREKKESFPLTVTSAQKNPTAFYLCARVPLGWDTDTQYFGPGTRLTVL.

In its sample, this clonotype was seen many times. This sequence joins TRBV6-2 or TRBV6-3 and TRBJ1-1; tentative D call: TRBD1 (5 bases). The ends were cut back, 8 bases at V and 5 bases at J, with 27 bases in the middle. The CDR3 has 17 amino acids. The germline CDR1 and CDR2 sequences are MNHEY and SVGEGT. The DNA for the CDR3 is TGTGCCAGCCACACCGACGGGACGAGGGAGTTGGTTACTGAAGCTTTCTTT. It encodes CASHTDGTRELVTEAFF.

This clonotype was detected many times. The genes are TRBV7-9 and TRBJ2-5; 12 positions match TRBD2. Trimming at V came to 5 bases and at J to 1 base, leaving 5 bases not matched to a gene. Germline loops: CDR1 SEHNR, CDR2 FQNEAQ (reference sequence). This CDR3 has 16 amino acids. The CDR3 sequence is CASSPQTSGGQETQYF. CDR3 nucleotides: TGTGCCAGCAGCCCTCAGACTAGCGGGGGCCAAGAGACCCAGTACTTC.

This clonotype appeared many times. The chain uses TRBV6-2 or TRBV6-3 and TRBJ2-1, with 14 bases aligning to TRBD2. Per the germline V gene, CDR1 is MNHEY and CDR2 is SVGEGT. CDR3 length: 17 residues. Trimming took 6 bases from V and 6 from J; bases not matched to a gene: 10. The CDR3 here is CASSDHSGTSGGNEQFF. CDR3 bases: TGTGCCAGCAGCGACCATTCCGGGACTAGCGGGGGCAATGAGCAGTTCTTC.

In this sample, this clonotype turned up many times. The chain is built from TRBV12-3 or TRBV12-4 and TRBJ2-1; D is possibly TRBD1 (5 bases). The CDR3 consists of 15 residues. V was pared by 6 bases and J by 2 bases, with 14 bases between. The chain's CDR3 is CASSSSGQTYNEQFF. CDR3 bases: TGTGCCAGCAGCTCATCAGGACAAACCTACAATGAGCAGTTCTTC.

This sequence joins TRBV2 and TRBJ2-7; 10 bases agree with TRBD1. After removal of 4 bases from V and 1 base from J, the junction contained 1 base not matched to a gene. Per the germline V gene, CDR1 is SNHLY and CDR2 is FYNNEI. The CDR3 covers 14 residues. The CDR3 region is CASSAGQGSYEQYF. The CDR3 DNA follows: TGTGCCAGCAGTGCGGGACAGGGGTCCTACGAGCAGTACTTC.

The rearrangement links TRBV6-2 or TRBV6-3 to TRBJ2-2; D perhaps matches TRBD2 (6 bases). V was pared by 6 bases and J by 6 bases, with 14 bases between. Germline V lookup: CDR1 MNHEY, CDR2 SVGEGT. The CDR3 is 14 residues long. DNA for the CDR3: TGTGCCAGCAGGCCCGGGACTCATGCCGGGGAGCTGTTTTTT. It encodes CASRPGTHAGELFF.

The chain joins TRBV6-1 to TRBJ1-1; tentatively, D is TRBD1 (5 bases). Trimming took off 4 bases at V and 5 bases at J, with 14 bases between the two ends. The CDR3 has 14 residues. CDR1 and CDR2 (germline): MNHNS, SASEGT. DNA of the CDR3: TGTGCCAGCAGTGGGGGCGCCCGTGGAACTGAAGCTTTCTTT. This encodes CASSGGARGTEAFF.

This clonotype was detected ten times or more. The limits of the CDR3 on the DNA are not certain, so only TCRdb's listed CDR3 is given. The genes are TRBV12-3 or TRBV12-4 and TRBJ2-1; the D call TRBD1 from the table was never checked on the DNA. The CDR3 is 15 residues long, counting both termini. The CDR3 region is CASSTSDRGLNEQFF.

At least ten counts were recorded for this clonotype. The J gene is TRBJ2-7, the V gene TRBV24-1; no definite D call. In germline, CDR1 is KGHDR, CDR2 SFDVKD. Trimming left V 10 bases short and J 6 bases short, with 12 bases between. The CDR3 loop spans 11 amino acids. The CDR3 loop is CATRLPGEQYF. CDR3 in DNA: TGTGCCACAAGACTCCCGGGCGAGCAGTACTTC.

This clonotype was seen more than once but under ten times. CDR3 region: CASTPGQGASKETQYF. The DNA for the CDR3 is TGTGCCAGCACTCCGGGACAGGGGGCCTCGAAGGAGACCCAGTACTTC. The V and J genes are TRBV5-4 and TRBJ2-5, with 12 bases fitting TRBD1. The CDR3 is made up of 16 amino acids. Germline CDR1 and CDR2: SGHNT and YYREEE (reference sequence). After removal of 6 bases from V and 5 bases from J, the junction contained 11 bases not matched to a gene.

This clonotype was observed at least ten times. The rearrangement joins TRBV10-3 to TRBJ1-2; 9 bases align to TRBD1. This CDR3 comprises 15 residues. Germline values: CDR1 ENHRY, CDR2 SYGVKD. V lost 3 bases to trimming and J lost 2 bases; unmatched junction nucleotides: 4. CDR3 sequence: CAISEEGQGNYGYTF. The CDR3 nucleotides are TGTGCCATCAGTGAAGAGGGACAGGGAAACTATGGCTACACCTTC.

This clonotype was detected only a few times. A much larger clone differs by one base, so this may be a read error. This chain connects TRBV28 to TRBJ2-3; D not certain. The CDR3 loop spans 10 amino acids. Germline V gives CDR1 MDHEN, CDR2 SYDVKM. Trimming stripped 10 bases from V and 2 bases from J, with 4 bases between. The CDR3 DNA is TGTGCCACCTACACAGATACGCAGTATTTT. It codes for CATYTDTQYF.